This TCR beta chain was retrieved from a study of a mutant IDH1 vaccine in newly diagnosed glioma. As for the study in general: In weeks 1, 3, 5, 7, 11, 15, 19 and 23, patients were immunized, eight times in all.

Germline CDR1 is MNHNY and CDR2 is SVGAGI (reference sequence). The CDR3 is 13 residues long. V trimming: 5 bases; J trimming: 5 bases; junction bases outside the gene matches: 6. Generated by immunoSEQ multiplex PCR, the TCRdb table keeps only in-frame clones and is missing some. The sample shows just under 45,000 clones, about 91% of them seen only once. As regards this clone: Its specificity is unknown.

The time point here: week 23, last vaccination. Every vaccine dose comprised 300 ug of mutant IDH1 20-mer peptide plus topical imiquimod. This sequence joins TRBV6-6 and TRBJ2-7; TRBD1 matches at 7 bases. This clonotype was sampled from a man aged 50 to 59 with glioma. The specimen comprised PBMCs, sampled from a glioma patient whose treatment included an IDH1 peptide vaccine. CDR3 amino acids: CASSGDRVHEQYF. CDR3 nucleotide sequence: TGTGCCAGCAGTGGAGACAGGGTCCACGAGCAGTACTTC.